This T cell receptor (beta chain) originates from a study of T cell responses to AZD1222 COVID-19 vaccine (dated by TCRdb to 2020 to 2022). Broadly, across the study: A total of just over 230 trial participants underwent TCR sequencing, of whom some 210 received two doses of AZD1222 and some 26 received two doses of the MenACWY control vaccine. Trial participants were enrolled into age subgroups of 18-55, 56-69 and 70-plus years, which contained approximately 150, 28 and 58 TCR-sequenced participants, respectively. General findings and caveats noted by the study authors: No day 14 peak-response samples were available, so repertoires were characterized only after the peak T cell response. After two AZD1222 doses, both the breadth and the depth of spike-specific TCRs were significantly higher than at day 0 and than in MenACWY recipients. Reportedly, close to half of the unique spike-specific TCRs recognized epitopes lying outside the regions that are mutated in the B.1.351 and B.1.1.7 variants. Participants were mostly white British and included more females than males, and it was suggested by the authors that clonal diversity may have been underestimated. In the small 56-69-year group, the increase in depth fell short of significance, most likely because of low power. The whole spike protein was spanned by vaccine-associated CD4 TCRs, and dominant responses were seen in regions 160-218 and 743-854. Conclusions about previously exposed vaccinees are limited, since just a handful of AZD1222 recipients were seropositive for SARS-CoV-2 at baseline.

The time point label here, explained by the study, means: baseline before first vaccination. Sample treatment or condition, as interpreted from the label and publication: meningococcal conjugate vaccine given as trial control. Vaccinee samples came from UK trials COV001 and COV002, including a single-blind randomized controlled phase 2/3 trial of AZD1222 (ChAdOx1 nCoV-19) in healthy adults. For TCRbeta chain sequencing, PBMC samples from trial participants were taken at day 0 and at day 28 after the second dose. CDR1 and CDR2, per the germline V gene, are LGHNA and YSLEER. Unmatched junction bases come to 5, with V trimmed by 0 bases and J by 6 bases. The CDR3 contains 16 residues, cysteine and phenylalanine counted. Only the CDR3 part of the read is kept: 48 bases, read in frame from the first base. Remarks on this clone: Its specific antigen is unknown. No base qualities exist here, and no much larger clone lies one base off it.

The CDR3 regions of human TCRbeta chains were analyzed by immunosequencing. In the original analysis: TCRs in the repertoires were compared against a reference library of SARS-CoV-2-specific TCRs that had been generated with the MIRA antigen-specificity platform. Breadth was defined as the fraction of unique TCRs that were SARS-CoV-2-associated, and depth was defined as the fraction of total T cells that were SARS-CoV-2-associated. Using the MIRA data, every spike-specific TCR was mapped to the spike region that the TCR reacted to and assigned to either a CD4 or a CD8 class. Log10-transformed breadth and depth values were compared by one-way ANOVA with Sidak's multiple comparisons tests. TCRdb carries this immuneACCESS record with in-frame sequences only. Its versions omit some clonotypes, under half of them owing to an unresolved V gene in the studies checked, with the rest unexplained. Clone size and V and J calls were adopted from that table, with D and trimming inferred from the DNA. The sample profile shows about 120,000 clones; roughly 88% of them were found once. The ten largest clones represent 3% to 4.5% of the sample.

This sequence uses TRBV4-3 and TRBJ2-1; 10 of the junction bases match TRBD2. The sequencing here drew on peripheral blood, taken on day 0 of MenACWY control vaccination. The sequence came from an adult in good health. The CDR3 is CASSQDRVAGGNEQFF. The bases read TGCGCCAGCAGCCAAGATCGTGTAGCGGGGGGCAATGAGCAGTTCTTC.